This section outlines one TCR beta chain sequence together with its context. Its antigen remains unidentified. The sample holds no much larger clone one base away, and base qualities are not on file. The cohort was made up of approximately 670 healthy bone marrow donors. At the time of sampling, all cohort members were nominally healthy, though unrecorded immune exposures were likely present. The donor tested CMV seronegative, placing the donor among the 350 or so seronegative members of the cohort. A peripheral blood sample was provided by each donor, and peripheral blood mononuclear cells were used for TCR beta sequencing. The Qiagen DNeasy Blood Extraction Kit was used to extract genomic DNA from the blood cell samples. The data derive from a study of cytomegalovirus exposure and HLA in healthy donors (dated by TCRdb to 2016 to 2017). Regarding the research as a whole: According to an earlier analysis of around 600 of the donors, about 190 million T cells yielded roughly 110 million unique TCR beta sequences and approximately 300 Gb of sequence data. Donor age, sex, ethnicity and CMV serostatus were compiled together with the repertoire data. Typing coverage varied by locus: roughly 620-630 donors for A, B, C, DRB1 and DQB1; roughly 500 for DQA1; more than 600 for DPA1; roughly 450 for DPB1. The study used immunosequencing to profile the T cell repertoires of several hundred subjects and linked those repertoires to cytomegalovirus serostatus. Among the approximately 400 genotyped donors, 81% belonged to the genetic ancestry cluster associated with self-reported Caucasian donors. In the later analysis, no new phenotypic data were used to find candidate immune exposures; instead, reliance was placed on TCR beta sequences and their occurrence across donors. Genome-wide SNP genotypes for about 60% of the roughly 670 donors were used in a later genetic analysis, which treated that subset as a discovery cohort. An early release that covered approximately 600 HLA-typed donors contained 300 to 350 gigabases of sequencing data and around 80 million unique TCR sequences. To decide whether each TCR beta V gene segment behaved as functional or pseudogenic, an earlier analysis of approximately 620 of the donors relied on high-throughput TCR beta sequencing. On average, around 240,000 unique TCR beta nucleotide sequences were sequenced per donor among some 430 genotyped donors of the cohort, with around 19% of those sequences being non-productive. HLA typing covered class I and class II loci at four-digit resolution. The study was designed to test whether signatures of past pathogen exposure could be identified by cataloging public T cell receptors. High-throughput TCR immunosequencing, statistical association of individual TCRs with disease status, and machine learning were combined to predict cytomegalovirus infection status. Every discovery cohort repertoire had been produced on one sequencing platform. A later analysis re-examined previously published TCR beta repertoires from 600 to 700 donors and added high-resolution HLA genotyping to investigate patterns of TCR occurrence. In addition to the first cohort of several hundred subjects, a separate validation cohort of 100 to 150 different subjects was used. About five DR-DQ haplotypes were handled as single units for association and clustering, since linkage in the cohort was strong.

According to the germline V gene, CDR1 reads SGDLS and CDR2 reads YYNGEE. At the junction V is shortened by 4 bases and J by 4 bases; bases outside the gene matches: 15. From the cysteine up to the phenylalanine, the CDR3 has a length of 17 residues. Of the read, only the CDR3 DNA is kept; its 51 bases are in frame from base 1. Receptor amplification or capture employed the immunoSEQ multiplex PCR assay. The multiplex PCR relied on a mix of 60 forward primers for TCR Vbeta segments and 13 reverse primers for TCR Jbeta segments. The CDR3 region of rearranged TCR beta genes was amplified from genomic DNA with a multiplex PCR assay. The amplified TCR beta libraries were sequenced on the Illumina HiSeq System as 87-base-pair reads. The original pipeline was this. A later analysis tallied some 79 million unique TCR beta chains across the approximately 670 repertoires, and approximately 12 million of those chains were shared by two or more donors. Raw reads were error-corrected and collapsed into unique sequences by a nearest-neighbor algorithm in which closely related sequences were merged to remove PCR and sequencing errors. Alignment of CDR3 sequences to IMGT reference sequences was used to assign V, D and J gene segments. Each retained sequence needed at least a six-nucleotide match to both a V gene segment and a J gene segment. Rearrangements were called productive when the CDR3 lacked stop codons and stayed in frame with V and J; all others were non-productive. Following IMGT convention, CDR3 was defined as the stretch from the second conserved V-encoded cysteine up to the conserved J-encoded phenylalanine. The earlier analysis of about 530 of the donors excluded any sequence lacking an unambiguous match to a single V gene segment. An earlier analysis of fewer than 750 of the donors classified V segments as functional when productive rearrangements were above 56.7% and as segregating when the standard deviation between donors was above 5%. A statistical classification framework was built for diagnosing cytomegalovirus status from the catalog of TCR beta chain sequences. In a later analysis, V and J genes were assigned by comparing TCR nucleotide sequences against IMGT/GENE-DB human TR gene sequences. A later analysis assigned CDR3 sequences and most-parsimonious VDJ recombination scenarios with the TCRdist pipeline. In a later analysis, each TCR beta chain was defined by its CDR3 amino acid sequence together with its V-gene family, and reads without a unique V-gene family were excluded. As a way to deal with suspected cross-contamination and a sequencing artifact, a later analysis dropped 592 nucleotide sequences that were highly shared and had low generation probability. For each public chain, a later analysis derived a clonal expansion index from normalized ranks of inferred template counts within each repertoire. A later analysis computed generation probabilities with a VDJ recombination model fitted to out-of-frame rearrangements, and checked the results against IGoR. A later analysis scored TCR-TCR, TCR-HLA and TCR-CMV co-occurrence with hypergeometric tests, applying a repertoire-size bias correction to TCR pairs. To estimate false discovery rates, a later analysis permuted the HLA or CMV assignments 20 times. In a later analysis, co-occurring TCRs were grouped using DBSCAN, with TCRdist sequence similarity added in when clustering inside HLA-allele-positive subsets. For co-occurrence clustering, repertoires with fewer than 30,000 or more than 120,000 public chains were excluded, along with about five repertoires with anomalous nucleotide sharing. In TCRdb, the immuneACCESS table is reduced to in-frame sequences with V and J assigned. These tables do not hold every clone; where another copy was compared, an unresolved V gene accounts for under half, and the others remain unexplained. The V and J calls and clone size come from that table; D and trimming were worked out from the DNA. The table for this sample lists tens of thousands of clones; 65% to 90% of them were counted only once. The ten largest clones add up to 4.3% of the sample.

The investigation overall reported the following: The classifier was reported to diagnose cytomegalovirus status with high specificity and sensitivity in both the original cohort and the validation cohort. Immune exposure information for the cohort was limited to CMV serostatus. In a later analysis, several top co-occurrence clusters were reported to appear linked to parvovirus B19, influenza, CMV and Epstein-Barr virus. This cohort had only TCR beta chains sequenced, and the lack of alpha or paired-chain data limited which features could be detected. In vitro tests confirmed that a few of the cytomegalovirus-associated TCR beta chains recognize cytomegalovirus antigens. Linkage disequilibrium might explain the correlated functional status among segregating V segments, but an unknown experimental factor could not be ruled out. In a later analysis, most CMV-associated TCR beta chains were found to appear HLA-restricted, with HLA associations seemingly driven largely by CMV exposure. An earlier analysis of approximately 500 of the donors showed that most TCR beta V segments appeared in productive rearrangements either about 87% or about 30% of the time, which broadly matched IMGT annotations. A further reported finding was that TCR beta sequences accurately predicted the HLA-A and HLA-B alleles for most subjects in the first cohort. Most TCR sequences were seen in very few donors, while some public TCRs were found in many individuals. Because HLA typing was missing for some donors at each locus, association tests included only the typed subset. It was suggested by the authors that the approach could potentially be generalized to other disease states and immunological phenotypes. The sequencing pipeline was judged likely to have produced a cluster of highly shared sequence variants as a technical artifact. The study gave a list of some 150 TCR beta chains associated with cytomegalovirus. Some IMGT-functional V segments, including TRBV6-2 and TRBV6-3, could not be told apart with the 87-base-pair reads, so those segments were excluded. Over 15 rarely observed V segments, including chromosome 9 orphons, were excluded from the earlier analysis of some 590 of the donors because counts were too low. According to a later analysis, TCR association rates differed among HLA loci, with DRB1 alleles showing the most associated TCRs and HLA-C alleles showing the fewest. In a later analysis, HLA-associated TCR beta chains were found to be more clonally expanded and to have lower generation probabilities than equally common non-associated chains. An association between a missense DCLRE1C variant and V-gene and J-gene trimming of TCR beta chains was found in a later genetic analysis and replicated in an independent cohort. Specific HLA alleles were associated with 18,000 or so TCR beta sequences at a false discovery rate of 0.05 in a later analysis. Assigning TCR associations to individual alleles was difficult when HLA alleles, especially DR and DQ, strongly co-occurred. Sequencing depth was assumed to be roughly uniform across donors in the presence/absence analyses, though that assumption may not hold. A later genetic analysis reported fewer N-insertions in productive TCRs among donors in an Asian-associated ancestry cluster than the roughly 690-donor mean.

The sequence joins TRBV9 to TRBJ2-3; 7 junctional bases match TRBD2. The source of this sequence is a man aged 30-40 years in good health and CMV-seronegative. Input material: PBMCs. The base sequence is TGTGCCAGCAGCCCGGGAGGTAAGGCAAGTGTCGCAGATACGCAGTATTTT. It is translated as CASSPGGKASVADTQYF.